This is a list of T cell receptor beta chains from one sample in a study of blood T cell repertoires in COVID-19. Here immunoSEQ multiplex PCR was the method, and the copy in TCRdb shows in-frame clones only, minus some. Of some 28,000 clones in the sample, about 80% are singletons; the top ten hold approximately 15%. Source material: peripheral blood. These receptors were taken from a man aged 65 to 85 with active COVID-19. Both conserved end residues are part of each CDR3. Fields, in order: J gene, D gene, CDR3 length, V gene, clone size, CDR3 DNA, CDR3 protein. A D gene is named only where the DNA matches it firmly. A clone size is listed for some rows: how often the clone was seen (once, few, many), or a class if it is expanded.

TRBJ2-3 - 14 TRBV4-1 - TGCGCCAGCAGCCCCGCACGGGGCACAGATACGCAGTATTTT CASSPARGTDTQYF
TRBJ2-2 - 14 TRBV6-5 - TGTGCCAGCAGTAGGGACTTGAACACCGGGGAGCTGTTTTTT CASSRDLNTGELFF
TRBJ1-6 - 17 TRBV5-4 - TGTGCCAGCAGCTTGATTGGTGGCCGCCTGAAGAATTCACCCCTCCACTTT CASSLIGGRLKNSPLHF
TRBJ2-1 - 13 TRBV7-6 - TGTGCCAGCAGCTTAACGACCGGGTCGGAGCAGTTCTTC CASSLTTGSEQFF
TRBJ2-6 - 15 TRBV5-4 - TGTGCCAGCAGCTCACAGAGCTCTGGGGCCAACGTCCTGACTTTC CASSSQSSGANVLTF
TRBJ2-5 TRBD2 16 TRBV5-1 - TGCGCCAGCAGCTTGGGACTAGCGGGAACTTCAGAGACCCAGTACTTC CASSLGLAGTSETQYF
TRBJ2-1 - 21 TRBV14 - TGTGCCAGCAGCCAAGATTCCCGGACACCCGGATACTTTTACTCCTACAATGAGCAGTTCTTC CASSQDSRTPGYFYSYNEQFF
TRBJ2-2 TRBD2 16 TRBV15 - TGTGCCACCAGCAAACCGATAGCGGGGGTAACCGGGGAGCTGTTTTTT CATSKPIAGVTGELFF
TRBJ2-1 - 15 TRBV6-5 - TGTGCCAGCAGCGAGGGGGGGCTAGGATATTATGAGCAGTTCTTC CASSEGGLGYYEQFF
TRBJ1-4 - 13 TRBV18 once TGTGCCAGCTCACCCTTACGGGGTGAAAAACTGTTTTTT CASSPLRGEKLFF
TRBJ2-2 TRBD2 18 TRBV4-2 few TGTGCCAGCGGGGGTCGGGCGAGCGGGGGTATGAACACCGGGGAGCTGTTTTTT CASGGRASGGMNTGELFF
TRBJ2-5 TRBD2 12 TRBV6-1 - TGTGCCAGCAGTGAACCGGGGGGGACCCAGTACTTC CASSEPGGTQYF
TRBJ2-3 - 13 TRBV27 - TGTGCCAGCAGTTTAGGCTCCTGGGATACGCAGTATTTT CASSLGSWDTQYF
TRBJ1-4 TRBD1 20 TRBV19 once TGTGCCAGTAGCTACCAGGGACAGATTGGTTCCGCGTCAAATAATGAAAAACTGTTTTTT CASSYQGQIGSASNNEKLFF
TRBJ1-2 TRBD1 12 TRBV24-1 - TGTGCCACCAGTGAATCCGGGACAGGGAAAACCTTC CATSESGTGKTF
TRBJ1-5 - 15 TRBV21-1 - TGTGCCAGCCTTAGAGGATTGGTAGAGGATCAGCCCCAGCATTTT CASLRGLVEDQPQHF
TRBJ2-3 - 15 TRBV5-1 - TGCGCCAGCAGCTTGGTCCTTTCTGGCACAGATACGCAGTATTTT CASSLVLSGTDTQYF
TRBJ2-3 TRBD2 15 TRBV5-5 - TGTGCCAGCAGCTTGCCGACTAGCGGGGGGGATACGCAGTATTTT CASSLPTSGGDTQYF
TRBJ1-6 - 12 TRBV7-8 few TGTGCCAGCAGCTTTCGGGGGTCACCCCTCCACTTT CASSFRGSPLHF
TRBJ2-2 - 16 TRBV7-9 - TGTGCCAGCAGCTTGGGATCGGGGTCGAACACTGGGGAGCTGTTTTTT CASSLGSGSNTGELFF
TRBJ1-5 TRBD1 14 TRBV18 - TGTGCCAGCTCACCGGGACAGAGATATCAGCCCCAGCATTTT CASSPGQRYQPQHF
TRBJ1-5 - 14 TRBV30 once TGTGCCTGGAGTGTACGGGGGAACAGTCAGCCCCAGCATTTT CAWSVRGNSQPQHF
TRBJ2-7 TRBD2 15 TRBV7-2 - TGTGCCAGCAGCCAACGGGGGGGACAAGGCTACGAGCAGTACTTC CASSQRGGQGYEQYF
TRBJ2-5 TRBD2 15 TRBV27 - TGTGCCAGCAGCCTAGCGGGGGGCCTCCAAGAGACCCAGTACTTC CASSLAGGLQETQYF
TRBJ2-3 - 12 TRBV30 - TGTGCCTGGAGAACGTACTCCGATACGCAGTATTTT CAWRTYSDTQYF
TRBJ1-6 - 15 TRBV2 - TGTGCCAGCAGTGACGCGACAGGCGAAAATTCACCCCTCCACTTT CASSDATGENSPLHF
TRBJ2-2 - 14 TRBV9 - TGTGCCAGCAGCGTAGTTCCAGACACCGGGGAGCTGTTTTTT CASSVVPDTGELFF
TRBJ1-2 TRBD1 17 TRBV30 few TGTGCCTGGAGTGTACGGGGACAGGGGGCGCGATATTATGGCTACACCTTC CAWSVRGQGARYYGYTF
TRBJ1-3 - 13 TRBV4-3 few TGCGCCAGCAGCCAATTAGCTGGAAACACCATATATTTT CASSQLAGNTIYF
TRBJ2-3 TRBD1 15 TRBV2 - TGTGCCAGAACTAGGAGGACAGGGACTTCAGATACGCAGTATTTT CARTRRTGTSDTQYF
TRBJ1-2 - 14 TRBV6-5 once TGTGCCAGCACACCGGGTCGAGCTAACTATGGCTACACCTTC CASTPGRANYGYTF
TRBJ1-2 TRBD1 18 TRBV24-1 - TGTGCCACCAGTGAGATTCCCCAGGGGGCGAGTCCCTCTAGGGGCTACACCTTC CATSEIPQGASPSRGYTF
TRBJ2-7 - 15 TRBV27 few TGTGCCAGCAGTTTAAGTGGAGGGATGGTCTACGAGCAGTACTTC CASSLSGGMVYEQYF
TRBJ2-7 TRBD1 14 TRBV10-1 - TGCGCCAGCAGTGAGTCGGGACAGGTCTACGAGCAGTACTTC CASSESGQVYEQYF
TRBJ1-2 TRBD1 14 TRBV4-1 - TGCGCCAGCAGCCAAGACGGACAGGGGGCTGGCTACACCTTC CASSQDGQGAGYTF
TRBJ1-1 TRBD1 15 TRBV6-5 - TGTGCCAGCACCCCCCGCAGGGGGTCTAACAGTGAAGCTTTCTTT CASTPRRGSNSEAFF
TRBJ2-1 TRBD1 15 TRBV11-2 - TGTGCCAGCAGCTTATGGACAGGGGAGTTCGCTGAGCAGTTCTTC CASSLWTGEFAEQFF
TRBJ2-7 - 12 TRBV11-3 - TGTGCCAGCAGCCCCAGGGGTTACGAGCAGTACTTC CASSPRGYEQYF
TRBJ2-7 - 14 TRBV25-1 - TGTGCCAGCAGTGAATCCCCAAACTCCTACGAGCAGTACTTC CASSESPNSYEQYF
TRBJ1-5 TRBD1 17 TRBV4-2 - TGTGCCAGCAGCCAAGATCAGGGGGGCAGTAGCAATCAGCCCCAGCATTTT CASSQDQGGSSNQPQHF
TRBJ1-4 - 12 TRBV30 - TGTGCCTGGAGTTCTTCCCGGGAAAAACTGTTTTTT CAWSSSREKLFF
TRBJ2-1 TRBD2 15 TRBV28 - TGTGCCAGCAGCCGCCCAGATAGCGGGGGGGCAAGGCAGTTCTTC CASSRPDSGGARQFF
TRBJ2-3 - 16 TRBV7-9 once TGTGCCAGCAGCCCTATGGGGGCCCAACTTACAGATACGCAGTATTTT CASSPMGAQLTDTQYF
TRBJ1-6 - 16 TRBV12-5 once TGTGCTAGTGGTTTCCTGACAGGTTTGAGTAATTCACCCCTCCACTTT CASGFLTGLSNSPLHF
TRBJ2-3 TRBD2 16 TRBV5-1 few TGCGCCAGCAGCCCCCACCAGCGGGGGGGGACAGATACGCAGTATTTT CASSPHQRGGTDTQYF
TRBJ1-4 TRBD1 15 TRBV15 - TGTGCCACCAGCAGGGGGACAGGGGGTGATGAAAAACTGTTTTTT CATSRGTGGDEKLFF
TRBJ1-5 - 14 TRBV19 - TGTGCCAGTAGTATAGATCAGGGGAATCAGCCCCAGCATTTT CASSIDQGNQPQHF
TRBJ1-6 TRBD1 16 TRBV7-2 - TGTGCCAGCAGCTTAGATGGAGGGGGCGCAAGTTCACCCCTCCACTTT CASSLDGGGASSPLHF
TRBJ2-1 TRBD1 16 TRBV7-9 - TGTGCCAGCAGCTTAGGAAGGACAGGGGCTACGGATGAGCAGTTCTTC CASSLGRTGATDEQFF
TRBJ2-2 - 14 TRBV6-5 few TGTGCCAGCAAAACAGGGTGGAACACCGGGGAGCTGTTTTTT CASKTGWNTGELFF
TRBJ2-7 TRBD1 15 TRBV6-5 - TGTGCCAGCAGTTACTCACCTGGGACAGCCTACGAGCAGTACTTC CASSYSPGTAYEQYF
TRBJ1-2 TRBD1 16 TRBV19 - TGTGCCAGTAGTTTCGAGGGGGGGACAGGAATCTCTGGCTACACCTTC CASSFEGGTGISGYTF
TRBJ2-7 TRBD1 16 TRBV5-4 - TGTGCCAGCAGCCCGACAGCCGGGACAGGGGCATACGAGCAGTACTTC CASSPTAGTGAYEQYF
TRBJ1-6 - 14 TRBV5-6 - TGTGCCAGCAGCTCGGGACTCGGTAATTCACCCCTCCACTTT CASSSGLGNSPLHF
TRBJ2-7 TRBD1 13 TRBV28 - TGTGCCAGCACAGGACAGGGTTTGTACGAGCAGTACTTC CASTGQGLYEQYF
TRBJ1-2 - 16 TRBV9 few TGTGCCAGCAGCGTAGACCCTCGGCAGGCCTTAAGTGGCTACACCTTC CASSVDPRQALSGYTF
TRBJ1-2 - 15 TRBV4-3 few TGCGCCAGCAGCCAAGGAAGAGGGTCTAACTATGGCTACACCTTC CASSQGRGSNYGYTF
TRBJ2-3 TRBD1 12 TRBV11-3 - TGTGCCAGCAGCGTGGACAGGGATACGCAGTATTTT CASSVDRDTQYF
TRBJ2-5 - 12 TRBV30 - TGTGCCTGGAGTCTCACGAGGGAGACCCAGTACTTC CAWSLTRETQYF